This TCR beta chain came from a study of cytotoxic CD8 clonotypes in ibrutinib-treated CLL. Study-level background: Of a cohort that held around 10 relapsed/refractory and roughly 15 treatment-naive patients, 17 to 18 were IGHV unmutated. Findings of the study overall: Contraction or stability on treatment characterized the public clonotypes, which were uncommon. Investigators sampled sustained-remission and progressing patients at differing times. Baseline clonality exceeded age-matched healthy donors and tracked circulating CD8+ T-cell counts.

For this clone: What it recognizes is unknown.

The CDR3 extends over 15 amino acids. CDR1 LNHDA and CDR2 SQIVND come from the germline V gene (reference sequence). Germline trimming cut 3 bases from V and 4 bases from J; bases unmatched to any gene: 8. Data came from immunoSEQ multiplex PCR; TCRdb stores just in-frame clones and leaves some out. The sample carries some 22,000 clones, approximately 81% recorded once. The V gene is TRBV19, the J gene TRBJ2-5; 7 positions agree with TRBD2. The source is a human donor with chronic lymphocytic leukemia. The sequences come from PBMCs, collected before ibrutinib treatment. CDR3 loop: CASSMGGAALETQYF. For the CDR3, the DNA is TGTGCCAGTAGTATGGGAGGGGCCGCTCTAGAGACCCAGTACTTC.